These 8 T cell receptor beta chains were sequenced from one sample in a study of shared clonotypes between healthy human individuals. Generated by immunoSEQ multiplex PCR, the TCRdb table keeps only in-frame clones and is missing some. The repertoire holds roughly 1,500,000 clones, with approximately 98.5% as singletons. Sequences were obtained from naive CD4+ T cells sorted from blood. Subset reported: CD45RA+ positively selected. The receptors shown here come from a man under 40 in good health.

The V call is TRBV5-1, the J call TRBJ1-1, with D tentatively TRBD1 (6 bases). Trimming pared 1 base from V and 0 bases from J, leaving 16 bases between. This CDR3 contains 17 residues. Germline V gene data show CDR1 as SGHRS and CDR2 as YFSETQ. In DNA, the CDR3 is TGCGCCAGCAGCTTGTTGTCAGGGGCTGCGGTGAACACTGAAGCTTTCTTT. Translating gives CASSLLSGAAVNTEAFF.

The J gene is TRBJ2-1, the V gene TRBV7-9, with 7 positions matching TRBD1. The germline V gene encodes CDR1 SEHNR and CDR2 FQNEAQ (reference sequence). The CDR3 has 17 amino acids. J was trimmed by 4 bases and V by 2 bases; bases with no gene match: 11. Here the CDR3 DNA reads TGTGCCAGCAGCTTATGGGCCGGACAGGCGAGATACAATGAGCAGTTCTTC. Its protein product is CASSLWAGQARYNEQFF.

The chain combines TRBV14 with TRBJ1-4, with a tentative D call TRBD1 (5 bases). Germline values: CDR1 SGHDN, CDR2 FVKESK. Between the trimmed V and J ends, which lost 3 bases and 0 bases, there was a span of 8 bases. The CDR3 covers 15 residues. The CDR3 DNA reads TGTGCCAGCAGCCACCGGGGCCCAACTAATGAAAAACTGTTTTTT. Translation: CASSHRGPTNEKLFF.

V usage is TRBV23-1 and J usage is TRBJ2-7; 7 nucleotides line up with TRBD2. TRBV23-1 is identified as an open reading frame with a role that is uncertain. CDR3 size: 16 residues. Unmatched junction bases numbered 7, after V lost 2 bases and J lost 0 bases. The DNA for the CDR3 is TGCGCCAGCAGTCAAGGTTGGGGGGACTACTCCTACGAGCAGTACTTC. Amino acids: CASSQGWGDYSYEQYF.

The chain recombines TRBV30 with TRBJ1-3; 9 bases line up with TRBD1. The CDR3 totals 15 residues. The V gene's germline CDR1 is GTSNPN and CDR2 SVGIG (reference sequence). Losses at the gene ends were 7 bases for V and 4 bases for J; bases not matched to a gene: 11. CDR3 DNA: TGTGCCTCTAGCTCAGGACAGGGGCGCGGAAACACCATATATTTT. Amino acid sequence: CASSSGQGRGNTIYF.

The J gene is TRBJ2-1, the V gene TRBV5-4; TRBD2 matches 9 bases. This CDR3 has 16 amino acids. Germline V gene data show CDR1 as SGHNT and CDR2 as YYREEE (reference sequence). V was clipped by 5 bases and J by 5 bases; unmatched bases: 11. In DNA, the CDR3 is TGTGCCAGCAGTTCGAAAACTAGCGGGCTCCACAATGAGCAGTTCTTC. Amino acid sequence: CASSSKTSGLHNEQFF.

The chain joins TRBV5-4 to TRBJ2-1; 8 positions match TRBD2. Germline trimming cut 4 bases from V and 1 base from J; bases unmatched to any gene: 4. CDR1 and CDR2 (germline): SGHNT, YYREEE (reference sequence). The CDR3 loop spans 15 amino acids. The CDR3: CASSPSGRSYNEQFF. The CDR3 nucleotides read TGTGCCAGCAGCCCCAGCGGGAGATCCTACAATGAGCAGTTCTTC.

On this clone: The sample contains more than one DNA sequence encoding this CDR3. The V gene is TRBV9, the J gene TRBJ1-2; the D is unclear. Germline CDR1 is SGDLS and CDR2 is YYNGEE. The CDR3 is made up of 12 amino acids. V was shortened by 0 bases and J by 4 bases, with 4 bases between the two germline ends. The CDR3 coding sequence is TGTGCCAGCAGCGTAGTCGGCTATGGCTACACCTTC. Translated: CASSVVGYGYTF.